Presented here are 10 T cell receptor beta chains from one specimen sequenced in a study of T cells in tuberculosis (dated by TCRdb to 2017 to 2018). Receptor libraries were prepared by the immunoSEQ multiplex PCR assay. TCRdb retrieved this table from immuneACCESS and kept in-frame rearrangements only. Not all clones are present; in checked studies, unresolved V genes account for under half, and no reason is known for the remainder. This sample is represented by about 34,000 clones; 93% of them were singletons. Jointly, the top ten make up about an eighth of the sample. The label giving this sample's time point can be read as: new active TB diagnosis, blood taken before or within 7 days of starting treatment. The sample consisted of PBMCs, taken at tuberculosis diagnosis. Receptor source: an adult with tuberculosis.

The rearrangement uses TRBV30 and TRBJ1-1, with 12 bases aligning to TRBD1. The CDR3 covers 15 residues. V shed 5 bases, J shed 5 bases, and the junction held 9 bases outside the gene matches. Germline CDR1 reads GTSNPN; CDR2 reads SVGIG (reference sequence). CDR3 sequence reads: CAWDGTGGAGTEAFF. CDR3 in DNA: TGTGCCTGGGACGGGACAGGGGGCGCGGGTACTGAAGCTTTCTTT.

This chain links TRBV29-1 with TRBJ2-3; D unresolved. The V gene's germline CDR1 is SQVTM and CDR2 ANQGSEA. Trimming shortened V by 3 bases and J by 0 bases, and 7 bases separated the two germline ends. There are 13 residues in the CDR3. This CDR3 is CSVDLESTDTQYF. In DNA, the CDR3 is TGCAGCGTTGACCTGGAGAGCACAGATACGCAGTATTTT.

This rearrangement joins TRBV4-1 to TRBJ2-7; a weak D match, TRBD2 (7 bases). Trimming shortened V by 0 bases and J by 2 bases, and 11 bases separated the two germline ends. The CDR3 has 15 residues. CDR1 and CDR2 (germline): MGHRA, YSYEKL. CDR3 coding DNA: TGCGCCAGCAGCCAAGAGGGGGGGGCGACCTACGAGCAGTACTTC. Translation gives CASSQEGGATYEQYF.

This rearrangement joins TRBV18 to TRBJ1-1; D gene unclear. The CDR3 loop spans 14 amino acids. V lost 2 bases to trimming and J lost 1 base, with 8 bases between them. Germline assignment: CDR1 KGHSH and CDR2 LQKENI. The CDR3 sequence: CASSPAGWNTEAFF. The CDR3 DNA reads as TGTGCCAGCTCACCAGCCGGTTGGAACACTGAAGCTTTCTTT.

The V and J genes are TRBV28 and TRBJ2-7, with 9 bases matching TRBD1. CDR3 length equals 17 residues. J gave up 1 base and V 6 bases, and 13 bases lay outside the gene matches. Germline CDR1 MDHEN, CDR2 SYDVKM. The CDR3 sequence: CASSRTPGTGFSYEQYF. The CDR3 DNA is TGTGCCAGCAGCCGAACACCCGGGACAGGGTTTTCCTACGAGCAGTACTTC. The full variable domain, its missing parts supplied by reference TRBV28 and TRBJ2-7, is DVKVTQSSRYLVKRTGEKVFLECVQDMDHENMFWYRQDPGLGLRLIYFSYDVKMKEKGDIPEGYSVSREKKERFSLILESASTNQTSMYLCASSRTPGTGFSYEQYFGPGTRLTVT.

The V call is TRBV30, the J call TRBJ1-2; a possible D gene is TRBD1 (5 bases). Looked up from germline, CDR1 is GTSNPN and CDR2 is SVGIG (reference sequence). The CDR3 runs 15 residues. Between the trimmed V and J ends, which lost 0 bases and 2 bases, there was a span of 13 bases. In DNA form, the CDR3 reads TGTGCCTGGAGTGTAAACTCCGGGGGAAACTATGGCTACACCTTC. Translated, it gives CAWSVNSGGNYGYTF.

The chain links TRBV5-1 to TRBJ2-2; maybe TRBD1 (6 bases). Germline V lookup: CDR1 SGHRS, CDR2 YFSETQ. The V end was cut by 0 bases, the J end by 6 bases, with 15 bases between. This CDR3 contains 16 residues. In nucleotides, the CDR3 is TGCGCCAGCAGCTTGGATGGGGGCGCAGGCGCCGGGGAGCTGTTTTTT. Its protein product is CASSLDGGAGAGELFF.

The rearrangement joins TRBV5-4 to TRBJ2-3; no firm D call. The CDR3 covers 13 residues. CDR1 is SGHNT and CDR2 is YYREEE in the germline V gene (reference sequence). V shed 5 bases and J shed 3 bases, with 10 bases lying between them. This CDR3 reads CASSVEATDTQYF. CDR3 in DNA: TGTGCCAGCAGTGTTGAGGCGACAGATACGCAGTATTTT.

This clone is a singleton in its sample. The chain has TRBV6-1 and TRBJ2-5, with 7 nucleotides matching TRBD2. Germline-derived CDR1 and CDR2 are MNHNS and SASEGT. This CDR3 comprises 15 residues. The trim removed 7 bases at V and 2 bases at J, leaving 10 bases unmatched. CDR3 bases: TGTGCCAGCACGGTAGAGGCTAGCGGACAAGAGACCCAGTACTTC. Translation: CASTVEASGQETQYF.

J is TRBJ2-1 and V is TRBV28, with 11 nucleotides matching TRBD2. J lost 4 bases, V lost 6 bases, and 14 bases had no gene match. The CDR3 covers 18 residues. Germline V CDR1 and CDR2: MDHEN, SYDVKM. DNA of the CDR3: TGTGCCAGCAGCGCCGGACGGGAGGGGACTAGCGGTTACAATGAGCAGTTCTTC. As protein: CASSAGREGTSGYNEQFF.